One and the same sample provided the 18 T cell receptor beta chains below, sequenced in a study of shared clonotypes between healthy human individuals. The data were produced by immunoSEQ multiplex PCR, yet TCRdb's version contains in-frame clones alone and is incomplete. The sample records some 470,000 clones, 76% being singletons. The sequencing input was PBMCs. The receptors were gathered from a woman between 35 and 50 years old in good health. Some clones in this sample may be carry-over from other donors' samples.

This clone has just a few counts. Other nucleotide sequences in the sample specify the same CDR3. The chain has TRBV19 and TRBJ2-1; 9 bases fit TRBD2. Germline V gives CDR1 LNHDA, CDR2 SQIVND (reference sequence). The CDR3 sequence is 13 residues long. J gave up 8 bases and V 6 bases, and 5 bases lay outside the gene matches. CDR3 residues: CASRGLAGDEQFF. The CDR3 DNA reads as TGTGCCAGTAGGGGACTAGCAGGGGATGAGCAGTTCTTC.

This sequence joins TRBV9 and TRBJ1-1; possibly TRBD1 for D (5 bases). CDR1 and CDR2 from the germline V gene are SGDLS and YYNGEE. This CDR3 has 14 residues. With 0 bases removed from V and 11 bases from J, the gap between germline ends came to 17 bases. The CDR3 loop reads CASSVVPEGTGAFF. As DNA, the CDR3 is TGTGCCAGCAGCGTAGTCCCCGAGGGGACTGGGGCTTTCTTT.

About this clone itself: Since a far larger clone is one base different, this is likely a read error. The chain has TRBV30 and TRBJ1-1; no clear D. V was trimmed by 7 bases and J by 1 base, leaving 7 bases between them. The CDR3 has 11 residues. CDR1 and CDR2 from the germline V gene are GTSNPN and SVGIG (reference sequence). DNA for the CDR3: TGTGCCTACAAAGCGAACACTGAAGCTTTCTTT. This gives the protein CAYKANTEAFF.

Concerning this clone itself: The same CDR3 can be traced to other DNA sequences in this sample. The V and J genes are TRBV2 and TRBJ2-7, with 10 bases identical to TRBD2. CDR3 length: 15 residues. Trimming took 5 bases from V and 1 from J; bases not matched to a gene: 5. The germline gives CDR1 SNHLY, CDR2 FYNNEI. The CDR3 reads CASSPSGGTSYEQYF. DNA of the CDR3: TGTGCCAGCAGTCCTAGCGGGGGTACATCCTACGAGCAGTACTTC. Full variable domain (missing parts from reference TRBV2 and TRBJ2-7): EPEVTQTPSHQVTQMGQEVILRCVPISNHLYFYWYRQILGQKVEFLVSFYNNEISEKSEIFDDQFSVERPDGSNFTLKIRSTKLEDSAMYFCASSPSGGTSYEQYFGPGTRLTVT.

This sequence joins TRBV9 and TRBJ1-3; D not resolved. V was clipped by 1 base and J by 2 bases, with 10 bases between them. Germline CDR1 reads SGDLS; CDR2 reads YYNGEE. The CDR3 contains 15 residues. The CDR3 sequence is CASSVTGPPGNTIYF. CDR3 DNA: TGTGCCAGCAGCGTAACCGGCCCCCCTGGAAACACCATATATTTT.

There are a few counts of this clone. The chain employs TRBV12-1 and TRBJ2-7; the table's D call, TRBD2, was not checked against the DNA. TRBV12-1 is classified as a pseudogene. The CDR3 totals 10 residues. The DNA for the CDR3 is TGTGCCAGCAGCCCCGACGAGCAGTACTTC. This translates into CASSPDEQYF.

The V gene is TRBV28, the J gene TRBJ2-7, with D tentatively TRBD1 (6 bases). In germline, CDR1 is MDHEN, CDR2 SYDVKM. Trimming shortened V by 5 bases and J by 3 bases, and 14 bases separated the two germline ends. This CDR3 region has 14 residues. CDR3 in amino acids: CASSGWDNDYEQYF. The CDR3 nucleotides are TGTGCCAGCAGTGGATGGGACAACGACTACGAGCAGTACTTC.

J is TRBJ2-5 and V is TRBV30, with D perhaps matching TRBD1 or TRBD2 (5 bases each). V lost 1 base and J 2 bases, leaving 11 bases between the germline ends. The germline gives CDR1 GTSNPN, CDR2 SVGIG (reference sequence). This CDR3 is 14 amino acids long. The CDR3 DNA sequence: TGTGCCTGGAGTGGAGGGGAAGGGCAAGAGACCCAGTACTTC. Amino acids: CAWSGGEGQETQYF.

This clone was seen a handful of times. The same CDR3 also results from other DNA sequences found in this sample. The J gene is TRBJ1-2, the V gene TRBV6-5; possibly TRBD1 for D (5 bases). V lost 8 bases to trimming and J lost 7 bases, with 17 bases between them. The CDR3 loop spans 13 amino acids. CDR1 and CDR2 (germline): MNHEY, SVGAGI. The CDR3, as DNA: TGTGCCAGCGGTTTCCCCGGGGGTTCTGGCTACACCTTC. Protein product: CASGFPGGSGYTF.

The chain employs TRBV7-9 and TRBJ2-3, with 11 bases aligning to TRBD2. V trimming: 0 bases; J trimming: 5 bases; junction bases outside the gene matches: 4. The length of the CDR3 is 16 residues. Germline V gives CDR1 SEHNR, CDR2 FQNEAQ (reference sequence). The CDR3 spells CASSLATSGAGDTQYF. Written as DNA, the CDR3 is TGTGCCAGCAGCTTAGCGACTAGCGGGGCAGGAGATACGCAGTATTTT.

The chain employs TRBV29-1 and TRBJ2-3, with D possibly being TRBD1 (5 bases). Between the trimmed V and J ends, which lost 6 bases and 4 bases, there was a span of 20 bases. Germline CDR1 and CDR2: SQVTM and ANQGSEA. CDR3 size: 15 residues. The CDR3 region has the DNA TGCAGCGTAGCCCCCGCAGGGATTAAGTCAGATACGCAGTATTTT. Translation gives CSVAPAGIKSDTQYF.

This clone was detected once. The chain is built from TRBV5-1 and TRBJ2-3; 12 bases align to TRBD2. Unmatched junction bases numbered 11, after V lost 4 bases and J lost 5 bases. The CDR3 spans 17 residues. Germline lookup yields CDR1 SGHRS and CDR2 YFSETQ. The DNA of the CDR3 is TGCGCCAGCAGCCCCCCGGGCCTAGCGGGAGGGGGAGATACGCAGTATTTT. It translates to CASSPPGLAGGGDTQYF.

Comment on this clone: This likely reflects a read error, since a far larger clone is one base away. The genes are TRBV7-9 and TRBJ1-3; D unresolved. V was shortened by 1 base and J by 4 bases, with 2 bases between the two germline ends. The CDR3 length is 12 residues. The V gene's germline CDR1 is SEHNR and CDR2 FQNEAQ (reference sequence). CDR3 coding DNA: TGTGCCAGCAGCTTAGGGGGAAACACCATATATTTT. Translation gives CASSLGGNTIYF. The full variable domain, with the rest looked up from reference TRBV7-9 and TRBJ1-3, is DTGVSQNPRHKITKRGQNVTFRCDPISEHNRLYWYRQTLGQGPEFLTYFQNEAQLEKSRLLSDRFSAERPKGSFSTLEIQRTEQGDSAMYLCASSLGGNTIYFGEGSWLTVV.

The chain employs TRBV5-1 and TRBJ2-1; D tentatively fits TRBD1 or TRBD2 (5 bases each). Germline V gene data show CDR1 as SGHRS and CDR2 as YFSETQ. This CDR3 has 12 amino acids. Trimming cost V 4 bases and J 11 bases, with 13 bases left between them. The CDR3 DNA follows: TGCGCCAGCAGCATAAGGGGAGACCAGCAGTTCTTC. Its translation is CASSIRGDQQFF.

The rearrangement joins TRBV2 to TRBJ1-3; D remains unclear. There are 11 residues in the CDR3. Germline V gives CDR1 SNHLY, CDR2 FYNNEI. The V end was cut by 3 bases, the J end by 5 bases, with 2 bases between. In nucleotides, the CDR3 is TGTGCCAGCAGTGAGAGAAACACCATATATTTT. It translates to CASSERNTIYF.

This chain joins TRBV7-2 and TRBJ2-7; 8 nucleotides align to TRBD2. CDR1 is SGHTA and CDR2 is FQGNSA in the germline V gene. The ends lost 4 bases at V and 1 base at J; junction bases unmatched: 12. This CDR3 contains 17 residues. The CDR3 protein is CASSWIPGLGKSYEQYF. The CDR3 nucleotides read TGTGCCAGCAGCTGGATTCCGGGACTAGGGAAATCCTACGAGCAGTACTTC.

V gene TRBV5-1 combines with J gene TRBJ2-2; a weak D match, TRBD2 (6 bases). The V end lost 4 bases, the J end lost 3 bases, and 16 bases lay between the germline ends. Germline CDR1 reads SGHRS; CDR2 reads YFSETQ. This CDR3 contains 16 residues. CDR3 amino acids: CASSGSSAPDTGELFF. In DNA, the CDR3 is TGCGCCAGCAGCGGATCTAGCGCCCCCGACACCGGGGAGCTGTTTTTT.

This chain connects TRBV7-8 to TRBJ2-7; D gene ambiguous. This CDR3 has 12 residues. Germline V lookup: CDR1 SGHVS, CDR2 FQNEAQ. V was shortened by 4 bases and J by 3 bases, with 7 bases between the two germline ends. The CDR3 region has the DNA TGTGCCAGCAGCTATGGGGACTACGAGCAGTACTTC. Its translation is CASSYGDYEQYF.